Below are 2 T cell receptor beta chains sequenced from a single sample in a study of graft-versus-host responses after intestinal transplantation. Assay: immunoSEQ multiplex PCR; the TCRdb copy retains only in-frame clones and omits some. The sample carries approximately 90,000 clones, about 93% recorded once. These receptors' targets are unknown. The sample consisted of unstimulated CD8+ T cells sorted from spleen or lymph node cells, taken before intestinal transplant. These receptor sequences come from a human donor who received an intestinal transplant.

The J gene is TRBJ1-3, the V gene TRBV4-3; D possibly corresponds to TRBD1 (5 bases). Germline CDR1 is LGHNA and CDR2 is YSLEER. Trimming left V 1 base short and J 1 base short, with 11 bases between. CDR3 length equals 16 residues. The CDR3 bases are TGCGCCAGCAGCCAAGGGGGGGGATCGTCTGGAAACACCATATATTTT. Translating it yields CASSQGGGSSGNTIYF.

The V gene is TRBV27, the J gene TRBJ1-1, with D hard to call. Per the germline V gene, CDR1 is MNHEY and CDR2 is SMNVEV (reference sequence). This CDR3 contains 15 residues. V lost 0 bases and J 3 bases, leaving 11 bases between the germline ends. The CDR3 loop is CASSLSEAAYTEAFF. The CDR3 nucleotides are TGTGCCAGCAGTTTATCGGAGGCAGCCTACACTGAAGCTTTCTTT.